This T cell receptor (beta chain) is from a study of T-cell memory formation after mild COVID-19. Of note for this clonotype: Antigen specificity is unknown.

Constant-segment primers were used for 5'RACE, and the resulting TCR alpha and TCR beta cDNA libraries carried sample barcodes and UMIs. TCRdb passed the 5' RACE reads through MiXCR, listing each CDR3 protein once. The sample gives about 400,000 distinct CDR3 sequences, about 22% of which show up once; over 10% is in the top ten. Study-level results: For contracting clones, CD4+ ones sat mainly in CM and EM, CD8+ in EMRA.

With 6 bases clipped from V and 9 bases from J, the junction kept 12 bases outside the gene matches. CDR1 and CDR2 (germline): DFQATT, SNEGSKA (reference sequence). The CDR3 has 15 residues. This chain links TRBV20-1 with TRBJ2-4; TRBD1 aligns across 12 bases. The specimen was PBMCs or a T cell subset sorted from them (not recorded which). The sequence came from an adult woman who had mild COVID-19 (a few samples of this study predate the infection). Cell type and time point are not known. The CDR3 here is CSATLGTGGSGIQYF. The CDR3 DNA is TGCAGTGCCACACTGGGGACAGGGGGCTCGGGCATTCAGTACTTC.